Listed below are T cell receptor beta chains from one sample, sequenced in a study of T cell changes during pregnancy in multiple sclerosis. Profiled with immunoSEQ multiplex PCR; TCRdb holds only in-frame clones, not every one. Among 30,000 to 45,000 clones, 90% to 95% were seen once, and the ten largest hold roughly 0.4%. The sequencing here drew on CD4+ T cells from peripheral blood mononuclear cells, taken in the first trimester of pregnancy. The receptor source for this set is a female donor with multiple sclerosis, enrolled in a pregnancy study. Each CDR3 is given with its conserved first and last residue. A D gene is named only where the DNA matches it firmly. Size values are once, few and many counts, or a class for expanded clones, and some rows have none.

CDR3: CASSLGKRNSYEQYF
DNA: TGTGCCAGCAGCTTAGGGAAGCGGAATTCCTACGAGCAGTACTTC
V: TRBV7-8
D: -
J: TRBJ2-7
size: -

CDR3: CASSWGATGQTEAFF
DNA: TGCGCCAGCAGCTGGGGTGCCACAGGTCAGACTGAAGCTTTCTTT
V: TRBV5-1
D: -
J: TRBJ1-1
size: -

CDR3: CASSLRGNTGELFF
DNA: TGTGCCAGCAGCTTGCGCGGGAACACCGGGGAGCTGTTTTTT
V: TRBV11-3
D: -
J: TRBJ2-2
size: -

CDR3: CASSGGYRGAETQYF
DNA: TGCGCCAGCAGCGGAGGTTACAGGGGGGCGGAGACCCAGTACTTC
V: TRBV5-1
D: TRBD1
J: TRBJ2-5
size: -

CDR3: CAISDRVGSYEQYF
DNA: TGTGCCATCAGTGACAGGGTAGGTTCCTACGAGCAGTACTTC
V: TRBV10-3
D: -
J: TRBJ2-7
size: once

CDR3: CASRDRTGGYNEAFF
DNA: TGTGCCAGCAGGGATAGGACAGGGGGGTATAATGAAGCTTTCTTT
V: TRBV6-5
D: TRBD1
J: TRBJ1-1
size: -

CDR3: CASSLRLAGGPADTQYF
DNA: TGTGCCAGCAGTTTACGGCTAGCGGGGGGCCCGGCAGATACGCAGTATTTT
V: TRBV27
D: TRBD2
J: TRBJ2-3
size: -

CDR3: CASSLAARNTEAFF
DNA: TGTGCCAGCAGCTTAGCGGCCAGGAACACTGAAGCTTTCTTT
V: TRBV7-9
D: -
J: TRBJ1-1
size: -

CDR3: CASSIVGTNTGELFF
DNA: TGTGCCAGTAGTATCGTGGGCACCAACACCGGGGAGCTGTTTTTT
V: TRBV19
D: -
J: TRBJ2-2
size: -

CDR3: CASHGGGGYNEQFF
DNA: TGTGCCAGCCATGGGGGCGGGGGGTACAATGAGCAGTTCTTC
V: TRBV2
D: TRBD2
J: TRBJ2-1
size: -

CDR3: CASSQEWLAGGSTSTDTQYF
DNA: TGTGCCAGCAGCCAAGAGTGGCTAGCGGGGGGGTCCACTAGCACAGATACGCAGTATTTT
V: TRBV4-2
D: TRBD2
J: TRBJ2-3
size: -

CDR3: CASSFRLNTEAFF
DNA: TGTGCCAGCAGTTTTCGACTAAACACTGAAGCTTTCTTT
V: TRBV7-2
D: -
J: TRBJ1-1
size: -

CDR3: CSVGHTVTPWNEQYF
DNA: TGCAGCGTTGGGCATACAGTGACCCCCTGGAACGAGCAGTACTTC
V: TRBV29-1
D: -
J: TRBJ2-7
size: -

CDR3: CASSWRRDSQSPLHF
DNA: TGTGCCAGCAGCTGGCGGAGGGACAGTCAATCACCCCTCCACTTT
V: TRBV6-6
D: TRBD1
J: TRBJ1-6
size: -

CDR3: CASSPEAGTKNIQYF
DNA: TGTGCCAGTAGTCCCGAAGCAGGGACCAAAAACATTCAGTACTTC
V: TRBV19
D: -
J: TRBJ2-4
size: -

CDR3: CASSQGQGVGPQHF
DNA: TGTGCCAGCTCACAAGGCCAGGGTGTCGGGCCCCAGCATTTT
V: TRBV18
D: -
J: TRBJ1-5
size: -

CDR3: CASSLADNRGKKLFF
DNA: TGCGCCAGCAGCTTGGCGGACAACCGTGGGAAAAAACTGTTTTTT
V: TRBV5-1
D: -
J: TRBJ1-4
size: -

CDR3: CASSQDPRGETQYF
DNA: TGCGCCAGCAGCCAAGATCCCAGGGGAGAGACCCAGTACTTC
V: TRBV4-3
D: -
J: TRBJ2-5
size: -

CDR3: CASSELAGDTDTQYF
DNA: TGTGCCAGCAGTGAGCTAGCGGGGGACACAGATACGCAGTATTTT
V: TRBV6-4
D: TRBD2
J: TRBJ2-3
size: -

CDR3: CASGGTGASYGYTF
DNA: TGTGCCAGCGGGGGGACAGGGGCTAGCTATGGCTACACCTTC
V: TRBV6-5
D: TRBD1
J: TRBJ1-2
size: -

CDR3: CASSGLAGEDTQYF
DNA: TGTGCCAGCAGCGGACTAGCGGGGGAAGATACGCAGTATTTT
V: TRBV28
D: TRBD2
J: TRBJ2-3
size: -

CDR3: CASSLRTRSDEQFF
DNA: TGTGCCAGCAGCCTCCGGACTAGATCAGATGAGCAGTTCTTC
V: TRBV27
D: TRBD2
J: TRBJ2-1
size: once

CDR3: CASRGGRGNEQFF
DNA: TGTGCCAGCAGGGGAGGACGGGGCAATGAGCAGTTCTTC
V: TRBV6-4
D: -
J: TRBJ2-1
size: -

CDR3: CAISEPDRVYGYTF
DNA: TGTGCCATCAGTGAGCCGGACAGAGTCTATGGCTACACCTTC
V: TRBV10-3
D: -
J: TRBJ1-2
size: -

CDR3: CSVASSYNSPLHF
DNA: TGCAGCGTTGCGAGCTCCTATAATTCACCCCTCCACTTT
V: TRBV29-1
D: -
J: TRBJ1-6
size: -

CDR3: CATRDRETNEQYF
DNA: TGTGCCACCAGGGACAGGGAGACGAACGAGCAGTACTTC
V: TRBV19
D: TRBD1
J: TRBJ2-7
size: -

CDR3: CASIKTGLGGNEQFF
DNA: TGTGCCAGTATTAAAACCGGGTTGGGAGGTAATGAGCAGTTCTTC
V: TRBV19
D: -
J: TRBJ2-1
size: -

CDR3: CASSPSGPNQPQHF
DNA: TGTGCCAGCAGCCCTAGCGGACCCAATCAGCCCCAGCATTTT
V: TRBV6-5
D: -
J: TRBJ1-5
size: -

CDR3: CASSLFGGSAYEQYF
DNA: TGCGCCAGCAGCCTCTTCGGGGGGTCAGCCTACGAGCAGTACTTC
V: TRBV4-3
D: TRBD2
J: TRBJ2-7
size: -

CDR3: CASSPPTESYGYTF
DNA: TGTGCCAGCTCACCACCCACGGAGAGCTATGGCTACACCTTC
V: TRBV18
D: -
J: TRBJ1-2
size: -

CDR3: CASSLPSGRNNEQFF
DNA: TGTGCCAGCAGCTTACCTAGCGGGAGAAACAATGAGCAGTTCTTC
V: TRBV9
D: TRBD2
J: TRBJ2-1
size: once

CDR3: CASTLKLAGGTNTGELFF
DNA: TGTGCCAGCACCTTAAAGCTAGCGGGGGGCACGAACACCGGGGAGCTGTTTTTT
V: TRBV7-8
D: TRBD2
J: TRBJ2-2
size: -

CDR3: CAIRGQAGTEAFF
DNA: TGTGCCATCAGGGGACAGGCAGGCACTGAAGCTTTCTTT
V: TRBV10-3
D: TRBD1
J: TRBJ1-1
size: -

CDR3: CAWSVLSLSRTEAFF
DNA: TGTGCCTGGAGTGTCCTAAGTCTTAGTCGAACTGAAGCTTTCTTT
V: TRBV30
D: -
J: TRBJ1-1
size: -

CDR3: CASSLVGLAGLRRVDTQYF
DNA: TGTGCCAGCAGCTTAGTGGGACTAGCGGGATTAAGGCGGGTCGATACGCAGTATTTT
V: TRBV7-8
D: TRBD2
J: TRBJ2-3
size: -

CDR3: CAWRGWGQNIQYF
DNA: TGTGCCTGGAGAGGTTGGGGGCAAAACATTCAGTACTTC
V: TRBV30
D: -
J: TRBJ2-4
size: -

CDR3: CASSPGGGLPYEKLFF
DNA: TGTGCCAGCAGCCCCGGGGGGGGGCTTCCCTACGAAAAACTGTTTTTT
V: TRBV7-9
D: -
J: TRBJ1-4
size: -

CDR3: CAISVRLGKAGELFF
DNA: TGTGCCATCAGTGTCCGACTAGGAAAAGCCGGGGAGCTGTTTTTT
V: TRBV10-3
D: -
J: TRBJ2-2
size: -

CDR3: CASSVSGASYEQYF
DNA: TGTGCCAGCAGCGTATCGGGAGCCTCCTACGAGCAGTACTTC
V: TRBV9
D: -
J: TRBJ2-7
size: -

CDR3: CASSPLSRVTEAFF
DNA: TGTGCCAGCAGTCCCCTATCCAGGGTCACTGAAGCTTTCTTT
V: TRBV7-8
D: -
J: TRBJ1-1
size: -

CDR3: CASTPGGRDTYNEQFF
DNA: TGCGCCAGCACCCCCGGCGGGAGGGACACCTACAATGAGCAGTTCTTC
V: TRBV5-1
D: TRBD2
J: TRBJ2-1
size: -

CDR3: CASSLIPSQGKNTEAFF
DNA: TGTGCCAGCAGCTTAATCCCCTCGCAGGGGAAGAACACTGAAGCTTTCTTT
V: TRBV7-3
D: -
J: TRBJ1-1
size: -

CDR3: CASSLVADTQYF
DNA: TGTGCCAGCAGCTTAGTGGCTGATACGCAGTATTTT
V: TRBV7-9
D: -
J: TRBJ2-3
size: -

CDR3: CASSLQDLIQTGEQFF
DNA: TGCGCCAGCAGCTTACAGGACCTAATTCAAACCGGTGAGCAGTTCTTC
V: TRBV4-1
D: -
J: TRBJ2-1
size: few

CDR3: CASTAGQTTNYGYTF
DNA: TGTGCCAGCACCGCTGGACAGACAACTAACTATGGCTACACCTTC
V: TRBV12-1
D: -
J: TRBJ1-2
size: -

CDR3: CASSDQVGGYTF
DNA: TGTGCCAGCAGTGACCAGGTTGGAGGCTACACCTTC
V: TRBV6-1
D: -
J: TRBJ1-2
size: -

CDR3: CASSLDLREVHEQYF
DNA: TGTGCCAGCAGCTTAGATTTGCGGGAGGTTCACGAGCAGTACTTC
V: TRBV11-2
D: TRBD2
J: TRBJ2-7
size: once

CDR3: CASSLLAGVVHEQFF
DNA: TGTGCCAGCAGCCTCCTAGCGGGAGTTGTCCATGAGCAGTTCTTC
V: TRBV5-4
D: TRBD2
J: TRBJ2-1
size: -

CDR3: CASSEPGTGVLYGYTF
DNA: TGTGCCAGCAGTGAACCCGGGACAGGGGTCCTTTATGGCTACACCTTC
V: TRBV25-1
D: TRBD1
J: TRBJ1-2
size: -

CDR3: CASRLASSYNEQFF
DNA: TGTGCCAGCAGACTAGCCTCTAGCTACAATGAGCAGTTCTTC
V: TRBV2
D: -
J: TRBJ2-1
size: once

CDR3: CASSHAGSNQPQHF
DNA: TGTGCCAGTAGTCATGCCGGGAGCAATCAGCCCCAGCATTTT
V: TRBV19
D: -
J: TRBJ1-5
size: -

CDR3: CASSPGTSGNTIYF
DNA: TGTGCCAGCAGTCCCGGGACATCGGGAAACACCATATATTTT
V: TRBV11-2
D: -
J: TRBJ1-3
size: -

CDR3: CASSPAPADGYTF
DNA: TGTGCCAGCTCACCAGCCCCAGCGGATGGCTACACCTTC
V: TRBV18
D: -
J: TRBJ1-2
size: -

CDR3: CASSLFGGTEAFF
DNA: TGTGCCAGCAGCTTATTTGGCGGCACTGAAGCTTTCTTT
V: TRBV7-9
D: -
J: TRBJ1-1
size: -

CDR3: CASSLSGGSSYEQYF
DNA: TGTGCCAGCAGCCTAAGCGGGGGCAGCTCCTACGAGCAGTACTTC
V: TRBV7-6
D: TRBD2
J: TRBJ2-7
size: -

CDR3: CASSFGAALQETQYF
DNA: TGTGCCAGCAGTTTTGGGGCGGCCCTACAAGAGACCCAGTACTTC
V: TRBV27
D: -
J: TRBJ2-5
size: -

CDR3: CASSLARDSNYEQYF
DNA: TGTGCCAGCAGCTTAGCGCGGGACAGCAACTACGAGCAGTACTTC
V: TRBV7-9
D: -
J: TRBJ2-7
size: once